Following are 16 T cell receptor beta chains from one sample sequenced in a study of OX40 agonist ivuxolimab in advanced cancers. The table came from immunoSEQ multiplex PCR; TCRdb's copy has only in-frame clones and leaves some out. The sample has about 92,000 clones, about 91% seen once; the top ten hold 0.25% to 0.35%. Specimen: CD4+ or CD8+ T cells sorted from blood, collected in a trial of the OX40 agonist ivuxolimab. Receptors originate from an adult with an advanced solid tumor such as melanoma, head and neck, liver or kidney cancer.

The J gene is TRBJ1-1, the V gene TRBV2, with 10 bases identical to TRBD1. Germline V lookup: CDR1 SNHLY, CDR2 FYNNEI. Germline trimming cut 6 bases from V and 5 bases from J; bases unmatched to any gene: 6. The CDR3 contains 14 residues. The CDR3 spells CASRGDRGDTEAFF. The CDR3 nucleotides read TGTGCCAGCAGGGGGGACAGGGGAGATACTGAAGCTTTCTTT.

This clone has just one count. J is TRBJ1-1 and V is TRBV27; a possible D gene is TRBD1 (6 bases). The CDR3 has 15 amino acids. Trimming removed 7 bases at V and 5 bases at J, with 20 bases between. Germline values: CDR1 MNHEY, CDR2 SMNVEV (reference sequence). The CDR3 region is CASTSRGGAETEAFF. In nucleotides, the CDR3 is TGTGCCAGCACTTCTCGGGGGGGCGCAGAAACTGAAGCTTTCTTT.

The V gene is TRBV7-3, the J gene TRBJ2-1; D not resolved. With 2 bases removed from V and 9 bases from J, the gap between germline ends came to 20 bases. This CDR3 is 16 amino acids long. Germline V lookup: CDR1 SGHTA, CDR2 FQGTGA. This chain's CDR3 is CASSLVSRWDKVEQFF. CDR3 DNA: TGTGCCAGCAGCTTAGTATCTCGGTGGGATAAGGTTGAGCAGTTCTTC.

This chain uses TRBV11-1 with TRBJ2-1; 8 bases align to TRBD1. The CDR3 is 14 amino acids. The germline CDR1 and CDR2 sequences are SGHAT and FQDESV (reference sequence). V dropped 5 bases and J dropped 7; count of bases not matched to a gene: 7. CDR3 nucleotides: TGTGCCAGCAGCATACGACAGGGGCGTAATGAGCAGTTCTTC. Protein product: CASSIRQGRNEQFF.

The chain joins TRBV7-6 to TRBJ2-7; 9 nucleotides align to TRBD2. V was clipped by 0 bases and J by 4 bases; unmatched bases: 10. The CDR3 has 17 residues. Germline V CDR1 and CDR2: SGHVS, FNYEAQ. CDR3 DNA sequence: TGTGCCAGCAGCTTAGCCCCCCCTACTAGCGGGCAGTACGAGCAGTACTTC. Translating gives CASSLAPPTSGQYEQYF.

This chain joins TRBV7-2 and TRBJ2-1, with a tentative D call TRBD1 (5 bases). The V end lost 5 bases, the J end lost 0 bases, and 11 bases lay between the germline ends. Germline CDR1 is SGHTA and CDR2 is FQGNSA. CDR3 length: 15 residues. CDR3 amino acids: CASSPDRNSYNEQFF. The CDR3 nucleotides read TGTGCCAGCAGCCCCGACAGAAACTCCTACAATGAGCAGTTCTTC.

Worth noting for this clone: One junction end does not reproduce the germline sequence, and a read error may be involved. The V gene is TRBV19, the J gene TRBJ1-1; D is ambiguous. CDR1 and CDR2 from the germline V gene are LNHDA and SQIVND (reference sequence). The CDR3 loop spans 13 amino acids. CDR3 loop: CASSIGPNGEAFF. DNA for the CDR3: TGTGCCAGTAGCATAGGCCCGAACGGTGAAGCTTTCTTT.

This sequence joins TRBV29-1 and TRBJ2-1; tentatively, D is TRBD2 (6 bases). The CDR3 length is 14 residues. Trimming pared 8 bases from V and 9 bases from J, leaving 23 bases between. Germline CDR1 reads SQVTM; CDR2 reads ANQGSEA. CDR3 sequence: CSSTKGGNSAEQFF. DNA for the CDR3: TGCAGCAGTACGAAGGGCGGGAATTCGGCTGAGCAGTTCTTC.

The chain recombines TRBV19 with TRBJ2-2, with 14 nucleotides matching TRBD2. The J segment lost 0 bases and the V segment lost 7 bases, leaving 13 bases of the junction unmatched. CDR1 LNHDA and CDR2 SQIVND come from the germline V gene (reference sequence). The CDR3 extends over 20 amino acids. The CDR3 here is CASNRGLAGGTIANTGELFF. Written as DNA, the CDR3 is TGTGCCAGTAATCGCGGACTAGCGGGAGGCACGATCGCGAACACCGGGGAGCTGTTTTTT.

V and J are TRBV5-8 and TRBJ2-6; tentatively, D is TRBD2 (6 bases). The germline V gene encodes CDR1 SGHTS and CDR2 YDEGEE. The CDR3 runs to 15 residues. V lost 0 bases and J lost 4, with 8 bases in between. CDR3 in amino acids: CASSLGGDGANVLTF. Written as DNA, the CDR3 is TGTGCCAGCAGCTTGGGGGGGGACGGGGCCAACGTCCTGACTTTC.

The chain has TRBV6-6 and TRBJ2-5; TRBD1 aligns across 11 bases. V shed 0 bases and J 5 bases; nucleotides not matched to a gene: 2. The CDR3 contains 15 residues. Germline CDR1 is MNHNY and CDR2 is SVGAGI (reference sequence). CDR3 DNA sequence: TGTGCCAGCAGTTACTCGAGGACAGGGGGCGAGACCCAGTACTTC. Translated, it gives CASSYSRTGGETQYF.

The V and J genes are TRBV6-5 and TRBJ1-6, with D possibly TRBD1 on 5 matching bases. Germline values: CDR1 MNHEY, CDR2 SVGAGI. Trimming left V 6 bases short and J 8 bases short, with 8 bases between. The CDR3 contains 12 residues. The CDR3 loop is CASRRGDSPLHF. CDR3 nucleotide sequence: TGTGCCAGCAGGCGAGGGGATTCACCCCTCCACTTT.

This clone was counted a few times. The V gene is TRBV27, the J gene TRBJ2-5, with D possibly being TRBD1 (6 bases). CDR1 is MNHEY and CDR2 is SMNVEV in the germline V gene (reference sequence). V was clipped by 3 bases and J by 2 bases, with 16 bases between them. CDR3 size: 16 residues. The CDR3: CASSFGGRGLQETQYF. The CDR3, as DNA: TGTGCCAGCAGTTTTGGTGGCAGGGGCTTACAAGAGACCCAGTACTTC.

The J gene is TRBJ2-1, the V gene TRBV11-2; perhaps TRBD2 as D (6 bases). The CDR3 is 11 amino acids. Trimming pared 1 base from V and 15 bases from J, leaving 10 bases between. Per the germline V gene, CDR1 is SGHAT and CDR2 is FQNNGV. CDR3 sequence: CASSLAGDLFF. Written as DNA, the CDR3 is TGTGCCAGCAGCTTAGCGGGAGATCTGTTCTTC.

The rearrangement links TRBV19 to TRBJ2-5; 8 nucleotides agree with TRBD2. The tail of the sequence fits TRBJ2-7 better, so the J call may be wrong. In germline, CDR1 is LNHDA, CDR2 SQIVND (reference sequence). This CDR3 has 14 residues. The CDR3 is CASRSGSSSYEQYF. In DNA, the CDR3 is TGTGCCAGTAGGAGCGGGAGTAGCTCCTACGAGCAGTACTTC.

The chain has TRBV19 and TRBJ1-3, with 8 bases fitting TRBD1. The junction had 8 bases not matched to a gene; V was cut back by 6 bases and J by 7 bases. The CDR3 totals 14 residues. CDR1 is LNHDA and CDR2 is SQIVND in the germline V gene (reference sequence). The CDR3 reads CASSNRDRRNTIYF. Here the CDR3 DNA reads TGTGCCAGTAGCAACCGGGACAGGAGGAACACCATATATTTT.